This T cell receptor beta chain stems from a study of blood T cells in healthy people across ages. Each sample provided at least 5 micrograms of extracted total RNA. V lost 3 bases to trimming and J lost 6 bases; unmatched junction nucleotides: 3. The germline gives CDR1 SEHNR, CDR2 FQNEAQ (reference sequence). This CDR3 comprises 14 residues. In its sample, this clonotype was seen a few times. Antigen unknown. Together with a sample-barcoded 5' primer, a J-beta primer mix was included in a second PCR lasting about 6 to 11 cycles. A template-switch adaptor with 12 random nucleotides tagged each cDNA molecule. TCRdb reanalysed the 5' RACE reads using MiXCR and keeps one entry per CDR3 protein. Of some 640,000 distinct CDR3 sequences detected, roughly 50% appear once; the ten largest clones hold around a third. Study-wide findings and caveats: More naive CD4+ cells and higher diversity marked long-lived donors relative to aged donors.

The chain couples TRBV7-9 to TRBJ2-2; 8 positions match TRBD1. Sequencing used blood. This sequence was found in a woman aged 55-75 years in good health. DNA of the CDR3: TGTGCCAGCAGCTTGCAACAGGGGGCCGGGGAGCTGTTTTTT. It is translated as CASSLQQGAGELFF.